The entry below gives a single T cell receptor (beta chain) sequence along with its context. Its antigen is not identified. The data derive from a study of long-term antiretroviral therapy in people with HIV. CDR3 size: 17 residues. Germline CDR1 is ENHRY and CDR2 is SYGVKD. V lost 6 bases to trimming and J lost 0 bases, with 18 bases between them. General study points: Post-treatment diversity went higher with ART but stayed below transplant donor controls. ART adherence, viral resistance and therapy changes went undocumented.

immunoSEQ v3.0 was run at survey level. Data came from immunoSEQ multiplex PCR; TCRdb stores just in-frame clones and leaves some out. Found here are approximately 37,000 clones, 83% of them singletons; the top ten hold 5.5% to 6.5%. The V call is TRBV10-3, the J call TRBJ2-1; D ambiguous. The TCR comes from a man aged 18 to 35 with HIV. Sequencing was performed on unsorted PBMCs, taken 1 year after starting antiretroviral therapy. The CDR3, as DNA: TGTGCCATCAGGGACCCAAACCTTGGTACCTCCTACAATGAGCAGTTCTTC. Protein product: CAIRDPNLGTSYNEQFF.